One and the same sample provided the 13 T cell receptor beta chains below, sequenced in a study of T-cell memory formation after mild COVID-19. TCRdb called the 5' RACE reads again in MiXCR, with one record for every CDR3 protein. There are 180,000 or so distinct CDR3 sequences in the sample; approximately 16% occur only once, and approximately 2.2% lies in the top ten. Material for sequencing was PBMCs or a T cell subset sorted from them (not recorded which). These receptors all come from an adult woman who had mild COVID-19 (a few samples of this study predate the infection). Cell type and time point are not known.

The chain links TRBV7-9 to TRBJ1-5, with TRBD1 identical over 8 bases. Germline lookup yields CDR1 SEHNR and CDR2 FQNEAQ (reference sequence). The trim removed 5 bases at V and 0 bases at J, leaving 9 bases unmatched. The CDR3 length is 17 residues. CDR3 residues: CASSLGQGAYSNQPQHF. DNA of the CDR3: TGTGCCAGCAGCCTAGGACAGGGTGCCTATAGCAATCAGCCCCAGCATTTT. Combining the CDR3 with reference TRBV7-9 and TRBJ1-5 gives the whole variable domain DTGVSQNPRHKITKRGQNVTFRCDPISEHNRLYWYRQTLGQGPEFLTYFQNEAQLEKSRLLSDRFSAERPKGSFSTLEIQRTEQGDSAMYLCASSLGQGAYSNQPQHFGDGTRLSIL.

J is TRBJ1-5 and V is TRBV12-3 or TRBV12-4, with 10 bases aligning to TRBD1. The CDR3 is 17 residues long. The V gene end was trimmed by 3 bases and the J gene end by 3 bases; junction bases not matched to a gene: 8. CDR3 nucleotides: TGTGCCAGCAGTTTTTCTTTGGGACAGGGGATCAATCAGCCCCAGCATTTT. Its protein product is CASSFSLGQGINQPQHF.

The gene calls are TRBV5-1 and TRBJ2-1; D is unclear. Germline V gives CDR1 SGHRS, CDR2 YFSETQ. Trimming removed 1 base from V and 8 bases from J, with 13 bases in between. The CDR3 contains 14 residues. The CDR3 bases are TGCGCCAGCAGCTTGTCTGTCATCTTGGATGAGCAGTTCTTC. It yields the protein CASSLSVILDEQFF.

This clonotype was counted only a few times. The genes are TRBV6-6 and TRBJ1-1; D possibly corresponds to TRBD1 (6 bases). CDR1 is MNHNY and CDR2 is SVGAGI in the germline V gene (reference sequence). V dropped 0 bases and J dropped 4 bases, with 9 bases sitting between them. The CDR3 has 14 amino acids. This CDR3 is CASSYSGAPTEAFF. The CDR3 DNA sequence: TGTGCCAGCAGTTACTCGGGGGCTCCCACTGAAGCTTTCTTT.

This chain connects TRBV27 to TRBJ2-3; D unclear. The V end lost 2 bases, the J end lost 0 bases, and 6 bases lay between the germline ends. The CDR3 loop spans 14 amino acids. Germline values: CDR1 MNHEY, CDR2 SMNVEV (reference sequence). CDR3 bases: TGTGCCAGCAGTTTACGCAGGAGCACAGATACGCAGTATTTT. Its protein is CASSLRRSTDTQYF.

V and J are TRBV12-3 or TRBV12-4 and TRBJ2-2, with D perhaps matching TRBD2 (6 bases). Deletions cut 2 bases from V and 3 bases from J, with 13 bases between. The CDR3 covers 16 residues. The CDR3 region is CASSLPTRRYTGELFF. The CDR3 DNA follows: TGTGCCAGCAGTTTACCGACTAGGAGATACACCGGGGAGCTGTTTTTT.

The chain uses TRBV3-1 and TRBJ2-1; the D gene is possibly TRBD1 (7 bases). Germline V lookup: CDR1 LGHDT, CDR2 YNNKEL (reference sequence). The ends were cut back, 7 bases at V and 8 bases at J, with 21 bases in the middle. This CDR3 spans 15 amino acids. CDR3 nucleotides: TGTGCCAGCACCTCATTCGGGAGTAGGGGGCATGAGCAGTTCTTC. Protein sequence: CASTSFGSRGHEQFF.

This chain uses TRBV19 with TRBJ2-1; 7 positions match TRBD1. In germline, CDR1 is LNHDA, CDR2 SQIVND (reference sequence). The CDR3 has 16 residues. The junction had 14 bases not matched to a gene; V was cut back by 5 bases and J by 7 bases. CDR3 nucleotide sequence: TGTGCCAGTAGTTCAGCTCTGGGGACAGCCTTAAATGAGCAGTTCTTC. Protein product: CASSSALGTALNEQFF.

This clonotype was seen more than once but under ten times. The chain is built from TRBV6-5 and TRBJ1-5; possibly TRBD1 for D (6 bases). Trimming stripped 9 bases from V and 2 bases from J, with 11 bases between. Per germline, CDR1 MNHEY and CDR2 SVGAGI. The CDR3 has 13 residues. The CDR3, as DNA: TGTGCCAGTCAGGGGACGGGCAATCAGCCCCAGCATTTT. Its protein product is CASQGTGNQPQHF.

This chain links TRBV27 with TRBJ1-1; 11 nucleotides line up with TRBD1. The length of the CDR3 is 17 residues. After removal of 4 bases from V and 0 bases from J, the junction contained 7 bases not matched to a gene. Per the germline V gene, CDR1 is MNHEY and CDR2 is SMNVEV (reference sequence). In DNA form, the CDR3 reads TGTGCCAGCAGTTCAGGGGACAGGGGGATTCTGAACACTGAAGCTTTCTTT. Its translation: CASSSGDRGILNTEAFF.

The CDR3 nucleotides are TGCGCCAGCAGCCTCGGACAGGGGGCCGGGGAGCTGTTTTTT. Residues: CASSLGQGAGELFF. This chain links TRBV5-1 with TRBJ2-2; TRBD1 matches 10 bases. Germline V CDR1 and CDR2: SGHRS, YFSETQ. J was trimmed by 6 bases and V by 4 bases; bases with no gene match: 3. This CDR3 has 14 amino acids.

V gene TRBV7-9 combines with J gene TRBJ1-1, with TRBD1 matching 7 bases. Trimming cost V 3 bases and J 7 bases; bases outside gene matches: 5. Germline V gene lookup returns CDR1 SEHNR and CDR2 FQNEAQ (reference sequence). The CDR3 is 13 amino acids. The CDR3 DNA reads TGTGCCAGCAGCTTGTCAGGGGGAAATGAAGCTTTCTTT. Its translation: CASSLSGGNEAFF.

This sequence joins TRBV9 and TRBJ1-1; 7 nucleotides agree with TRBD1. From germline, CDR1 is SGDLS and CDR2 YYNGEE. The CDR3 is 15 residues long. The J segment lost 1 base and the V segment lost 0 bases, leaving 3 bases of the junction unmatched. This chain's CDR3 is CASSVVNRGNTEAFF. The CDR3 DNA sequence: TGTGCCAGCAGCGTAGTTAACAGGGGGAACACTGAAGCTTTCTTT.